This T cell receptor (beta chain) comes out of a study of early T cells in non-severe SARS-CoV-2 infection (dated by TCRdb to the early 2020s). Some background on the complete study: Because TCR sequencing relied on bulk RNA taken from unsorted whole blood, pairing of alpha and beta chains was not possible.

About this clonotype: Its antigen remains undetermined. Base quality data are lacking; no much larger clone is found one base away.

General study outcomes and caveats: VDJdb matching was skewed toward anti-spike CD8 responses, so virus-specific expansions were likely underestimated and private and CD4 specificities were missed.

The library was prepared using 5' RACE. TCRdb shows the sequencer as NextSeq 500. The TCR library protocol attached unique molecular identifiers to individual cDNA molecules to correct for sequencing error and PCR bias. Both TCR alpha and beta chains were sequenced, and tight co-correlation was observed between alpha and beta sequence abundances in each sample. The source study handled its data this way. Decombinator V4 was used to perform V gene, J gene and CDR3 annotation of TCR sequences. Expanded TCRs were defined as changing significantly between any two time points under a Poisson model with p below 0.0001. TCR abundances were normalised to the total number of TCRs sequenced in each sample and reported as counts per million. MAIT TCRs were defined by TRAV1-2 paired with TRAJ12, TRAJ20 or TRAJ33, and iNKT TCRs by TRAV10 paired with TRAJ18. VDJdb, accessed 1 November 2021, was searched for CMV, EBV and SARS-CoV-2 annotated TCRs, with TCRs annotated for multiple antigens excluded. In-frame beta chains were kept once TCRdb had trimmed the public reads at Q25 with fastp and called clones with MiXCR. Every CDR3 protein is listed once, alongside the most common genes and DNA of its rows. The V and J calls, along with clone size, are taken from TCRdb and not from the paper's own processing. Here the sample has 35,000 to 45,000 distinct CDR3 sequences; 3% to 4.5% occur a single time. The ten biggest clones cover more than 8.5% of the sample.

Set within a cohort of healthcare workers in London, UK, this nested case-control study involved weekly PCR testing of nasopharyngeal swabs along with blood sampling. Healthcare workers were recruited during the week of the UK lockdown, between 23 and 31 March 2020, and followed weekly for up to roughly 16 weeks. Trimming removed 5 bases from V and 3 bases from J; the gene matches leave 9 bases unexplained. The CDR3 measures 15 amino acids from cysteine to phenylalanine. Only CDR3 DNA is held: 45 bases, read in frame from base 1. The germline V gene (reference sequence) yields DFQATT for CDR1 and SNEGSKA for CDR2.

Source material: whole blood. This receptor was taken from an adult who was a healthcare worker with PCR-confirmed SARS-CoV-2 infection or an uninfected control (not recorded which). The chain is made from TRBV20-1 and TRBJ2-1; 8 of the junction bases match TRBD2. CDR3 loop: CSASAALAVYNEQFF. The DNA sequence follows: TGCAGTGCTTCGGCCGCACTAGCGGTCTACAATGAGCAGTTCTTC.